This T cell receptor (beta chain) was found in a study of type 1 regulatory T cells. CDR3 size: 13 residues. Germline V lookup: CDR1 SNHLY, CDR2 FYNNEI. With 7 bases removed from V and 2 bases from J, the gap between germline ends came to 11 bases. TCRdb itself ran the reads through MiXCR, one entry per CDR3 protein. The data contain about 68,000 distinct CDR3 sequences, 50% to 70% of them singletons. Details on this clonotype: Its target is unknown.

The gene calls are TRBV2 and TRBJ2-5; D gene uncertain. This TCR was sampled from a human donor in good health. The material sequenced was cultured T cells, either the whole culture or a sorted T cell fraction (not recorded which). The subset is: Tr1-enriched cell product generated in vitro against host alloantigens. CDR3 in DNA: TGTGCCAGCAACCCCAAGATACAAGAGACCCAGTACTTC. Translation gives CASNPKIQETQYF.